This T cell receptor (beta chain) was retrieved from a study of T cell clones after liver transplantation (dated by TCRdb to about 2019). The study in broad terms: ITN030ST, the source of the samples, was a randomized trial that attempted immunosuppression withdrawal within 2 years of liver transplantation. Donor-reactive T cell clones were identified by TCRbeta sequencing following a pre-transplant mixed lymphocyte reaction and were subsequently tracked in post-transplant blood. Third party-reactive TCRbeta sequences were also identified from pre-transplant MLRs to serve as an antigen-independent comparator for donor-reactive sequences. Of the eight recipients, a few were HCV-positive, while the remaining recipients had been transplanted for non-autoimmune, non-viral indications. No induction therapy was given to the subjects, and standard immunosuppression was administered until randomization at 12-24 months post-transplant. Tolerance was defined as complete withdrawal of immunosuppression for at least one year without a rise in liver enzymes beyond twice the upper limit of normal. Blood samples were collected pre-transplant, pre-randomization before withdrawal, and post-randomization after either full withdrawal or failed withdrawal. Of the 8 liver transplant recipients making up the studied cohort, 3 were classified as tolerant and 5 as non-tolerant. The full study reports these points: Donor-reactive sequences decreased more than third party-reactive sequences, which suggests partial antigen-specific deletion that was not related to withdrawal success. Once repertoire turnover was taken into account, donor-reactive detection showed a significant reduction for CD4 in 7 of 8 subjects and for CD8 in 8 of 8. In most of the 8 subjects, regardless of tolerance or HCV status, circulating donor-reactive CD4 TCRbeta sequences dropped significantly post-transplant. Conclusions were preliminary, limited by small, heterogeneous patient numbers and non-standardized post-transplant time points. Low numbers of available donor cells limited the measurable donor-reactive repertoire in a couple of subjects. Because no allograft tissue specimens were available, donor-reactive T cells may have migrated into the graft instead of being deleted.

Frozen genomic DNA underwent high-throughput TCRbeta CDR3 sequencing by immunoSEQ, including PCR amplification, mapping, bias correction and internal controls. For the original study's pipeline: Productive rearrangements were kept, and unique TCRbeta sequences were defined by CDR3 nucleotide sequence plus V and J gene. For classification of a sequence as donor-reactive, at least 5-fold expansion in CFSE-low cells relative to unstimulated pre-transplant cells and a frequency of at least 0.01% were required. Per-subject minimum frequency thresholds, based on the lowest-template unstimulated sample, ensured at least 90% detection power. Jensen-Shannon divergence between the top 1000 TCRbeta sequences after and before transplant was used to measure repertoire turnover. Two-sided Fisher's exact tests were used to test for changes in the detection of donor-reactive sequences. TCRdb stores this immuneACCESS table with in-frame sequences only. Part of the clones is absent; in the studies checked, under half of the shortfall reflects unresolved V genes, and no reason is known for the rest. That table is the source of V, J and clone size, and D and trimming were worked out from the DNA. This sample has around 97,000 clones in its table, and around 84% of those were observed once. The ten largest clones add up to about 3% of the sample.

About this clone itself: The clone's antigen remains unknown. Nothing much larger sits one base from this clone, and base qualities are not available.

CDR1 SGHTA and CDR2 FQGTGA are derived from the germline V gene. From cysteine to phenylalanine, the CDR3 is 16 amino acids long. Only the CDR3 DNA stays, 48 bases, in frame from base 1. The germline V end is reduced by 1 base and the J end by 2 bases; junction bases left unmatched: 5. Thawed unstimulated PBMCs were stained for CD3, CD4 and CD8 and FACS-sorted into CD3+CD4+ and CD3+CD8+ populations. All 8 studied subjects were randomized to immunosuppression withdrawal. The Qiagen DNeasy Blood and Tissue Kit was used for isolation of genomic DNA. The chain links TRBV7-3 with TRBJ2-1; 7 central nucleotides agree with TRBD2. This specimen consisted of CD4+ T cells from blood, obtained about 50 months after liver transplant. The TCR was taken from a human patient who received a liver transplant. After a transplant, some of the T cells may come from the graft donor. For the CDR3, the sequence is CASSLRAGTTYNEQFF. Here is the DNA: TGTGCCAGCAGCTTAAGAGCGGGGACTACCTACAATGAGCAGTTCTTC. The CDR3 plus the reference TRBV7-3 and TRBJ2-1 genes for the other parts give the full variable domain: GAGVSQTPSNKVTEKGKYVELRCDPISGHTALYWYRQSLGQGPEFLIYFQGTGAADDSGLPNDRFFAVRPEGSVSTLKIQRTERGDSAVYLCASSLRAGTTYNEQFFGPGTRLTVL.